The sequence of this T cell receptor (beta chain) was determined in a study of Ad26.COV2.S vaccination and SARS-CoV-2 variants. Study details: The trial was COV1001 and the donor's arm was Ad26.COV2.S. The vaccine Ad26.COV2.S was put into the muscle once, or twice with 56 days between.

Per germline, CDR1 LGHDT and CDR2 YNNKEL (reference sequence). V was shortened by 3 bases and J by 6 bases, with 11 bases between the two germline ends. This CDR3 has 13 residues. Treatment defined: about 20 received Ad26.COV2.S at low or high dose, single or two shots; about 5 received placebo; per-sample allocation not given. All samples were drawn on day 63, counting from the first vaccine or placebo injection. In the vaccine, an Ad26 vector expressed the SARS-CoV-2 spike of the Wuhan strain. With regard to this clone: Its antigen is not identified.

Study results and caveats: Post-vaccination breadth of spike-specific CD8+ and CD4+ T cell responses was reportedly substantial.

Repertoires were generated with immunoSEQ multiplex PCR, while TCRdb's copy carries only in-frame clones and drops some. This sample has about 350,000 clones; about 87% occur once, and the top ten carry 6.4%. The sequence was obtained from a person between 18 and 65 years old who received the Ad26.COV2.S COVID-19 vaccine or a placebo. The V gene is TRBV3-1 (or the pseudogene TRBV3-2), the J gene TRBJ1-2, with no clear D. The sequencing here drew on peripheral blood, taken in a trial of Ad26.COV2.S vaccine versus placebo. CDR3 protein: CASSHRSGDGYTF. CDR3 in DNA: TGTGCCAGCAGCCATCGCAGTGGGGATGGCTACACCTTC.